These 4 T cell receptor beta chains came from one sample sequenced in a study of blood T cell repertoires in COVID-19. Data came from immunoSEQ multiplex PCR; TCRdb stores just in-frame clones and leaves some out. The table includes fewer than 350,000 clones, approximately 80% detected once. Source material: peripheral blood. All receptors derive from a woman in her forties or fifties with active or convalescent COVID-19.

This rearrangement joins TRBV3-1 (or the pseudogene TRBV3-2) to TRBJ1-1; no reliable D call. The CDR3 is 14 residues long. Trimming cost V 6 bases and J 1 base, with 12 bases left between them. The germline gives CDR1 LGHDT, CDR2 YNNKEL (reference sequence). CDR3 region: CASRFNTGNTEAFF. CDR3 coding DNA: TGTGCCAGCAGATTTAACACGGGGAACACTGAAGCTTTCTTT.

This sequence joins TRBV2 and TRBJ2-5; 7 nucleotides line up with TRBD1. Germline CDR1 reads SNHLY; CDR2 reads FYNNEI. The CDR3 extends over 14 amino acids. Trimming cost V 4 bases and J 5 bases; bases outside gene matches: 7. CDR3 sequence: CASSGKRGQETQYF. The CDR3 coding sequence is TGTGCCAGCAGTGGTAAAAGGGGACAGGAGACCCAGTACTTC.

The genes are TRBV18 and TRBJ1-4; D perhaps matches TRBD1 (6 bases). The CDR3 totals 16 residues. The germline gives CDR1 KGHSH, CDR2 LQKENI. V was shortened by 5 bases and J by 3 bases, with 16 bases between the two germline ends. This chain's CDR3 is CASSAFRDTANEKLFF. DNA for the CDR3: TGTGCCAGCTCAGCATTCCGGGACACCGCTAATGAAAAACTGTTTTTT.

The chain has TRBV18 and TRBJ2-5; D gene ambiguous. CDR1 is KGHSH and CDR2 is LQKENI in the germline V gene. V gave up 1 base and J gave up 5 bases, with 8 bases separating them. This CDR3 has 13 residues. CDR3 sequence: CASSPRAEETQYF. Here the CDR3 DNA reads TGTGCCAGCTCACCACGGGCAGAGGAGACCCAGTACTTC.